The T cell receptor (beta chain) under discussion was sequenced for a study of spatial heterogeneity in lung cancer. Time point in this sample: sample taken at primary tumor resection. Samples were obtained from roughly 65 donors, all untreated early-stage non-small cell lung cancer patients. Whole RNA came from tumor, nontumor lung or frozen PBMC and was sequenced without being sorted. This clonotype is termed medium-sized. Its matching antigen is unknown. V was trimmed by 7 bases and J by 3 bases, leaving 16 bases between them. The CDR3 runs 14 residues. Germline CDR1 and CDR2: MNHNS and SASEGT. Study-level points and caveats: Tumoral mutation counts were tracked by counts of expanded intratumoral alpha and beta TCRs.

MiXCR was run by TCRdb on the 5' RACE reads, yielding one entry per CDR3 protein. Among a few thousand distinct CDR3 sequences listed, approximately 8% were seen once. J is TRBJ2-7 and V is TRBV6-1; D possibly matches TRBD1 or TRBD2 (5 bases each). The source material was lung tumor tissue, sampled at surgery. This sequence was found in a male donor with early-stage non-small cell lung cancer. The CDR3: CASTDRPGGYEQYF. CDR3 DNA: TGTGCCAGCACTGACCGACCTGGGGGCTACGAGCAGTACTTC.